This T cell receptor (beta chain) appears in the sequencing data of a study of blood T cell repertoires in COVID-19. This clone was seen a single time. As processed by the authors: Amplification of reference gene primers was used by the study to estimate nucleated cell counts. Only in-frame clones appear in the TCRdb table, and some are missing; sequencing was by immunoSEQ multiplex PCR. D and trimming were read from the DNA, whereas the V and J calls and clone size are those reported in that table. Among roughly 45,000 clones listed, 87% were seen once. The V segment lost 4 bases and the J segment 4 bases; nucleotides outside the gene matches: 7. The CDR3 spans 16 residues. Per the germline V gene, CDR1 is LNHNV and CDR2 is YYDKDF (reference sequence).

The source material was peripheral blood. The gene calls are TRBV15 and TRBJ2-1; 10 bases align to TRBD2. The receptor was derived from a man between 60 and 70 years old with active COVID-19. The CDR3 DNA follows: TGTGCCACCAGCATCTACACTAGCGGGAAATACAATGAGCAGTTCTTC. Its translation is CATSIYTSGKYNEQFF.